The 27 T cell receptor beta chains presented below share a single source sample, sequenced in a study of T cells in Graves' hyperthyroidism and ophthalmopathy. RNA transcripts yielded amplified TCR beta CDR3 regions. HTBI primers were employed in a first-round RT-PCR of the TCR CDR3. TCRdb processed the multiplex PCR reads anew with MiXCR; each CDR3 protein has one entry. This sample has approximately 300,000 distinct CDR3 sequences, with 15% to 20% found just once. Sequenced input: blood. All receptors come from a woman aged 55-70 years with Graves' ophthalmopathy.

This clonotype was recorded at least ten times. The rearrangement links TRBV18 to TRBJ2-5; D is undetermined. V lost 8 bases, J lost 7 bases, and 11 bases lay in between. This CDR3 spans 11 amino acids. Germline-derived CDR1 and CDR2 are KGHSH and LQKENI. CDR3 DNA: TGTGCCAGCGTCACCGGTGGGACCCAGTACTTC. This translates into CASVTGGTQYF.

The chain recombines TRBV20-1 with TRBJ1-4; no definite D call. Per the germline V gene, CDR1 is DFQATT and CDR2 is SNEGSKA (reference sequence). V lost 3 bases and J lost 8, with 10 bases in between. This CDR3 is 12 amino acids long. The CDR3 nucleotides are TGCAGTGCTAGTCTCAGGAGGGAAAAACTGTTTTTT. Amino acids: CSASLRREKLFF.

The chain uses TRBV29-1 and TRBJ2-7; D may correspond to TRBD1 or TRBD2 (7 bases each). Trimming cost V 3 bases and J 7 bases, with 13 bases left between them. In germline, CDR1 is SQVTM, CDR2 ANQGSEA. The CDR3 runs 12 residues. Here the CDR3 reads CSVDGQGGEQYF. The CDR3 nucleotides read TGCAGCGTTGATGGCCAGGGGGGGGAGCAGTACTTC.

Comments on this clonotype: Mismatch with germline at one junction end may stem from a read error. This sequence joins TRBV12-3 or TRBV12-4 and TRBJ2-1; the match to TRBD2 covers 10 bases. This CDR3 is 14 amino acids long. The CDR3 nucleotides are TGTGCCAGCAGTCCGATGAGCGGGAGGGATGAGCAGTCCTTC. This encodes CASSPMSGRDEQSF.

This clonotype was picked up many times. Written as DNA, the CDR3 is TGTGCCAGCAGCTTAGGTTCAGCCACGGAGACCCAGTACTTC. It yields the protein CASSLGSATETQYF. The chain has TRBV11-2 and TRBJ2-5; D call uncertain. Looked up from germline, CDR1 is SGHAT and CDR2 is FQNNGV. The CDR3 runs 14 residues. Trimming left V 1 base short and J 5 bases short, with 11 bases between.

There are many counts of this clonotype. V gene TRBV28 combines with J gene TRBJ2-7, with D unclear. V was cut by 2 bases and J by 4 bases, with 18 bases left in between. The CDR3 sequence is 16 residues long. Germline V CDR1 and CDR2: MDHEN, SYDVKM. The CDR3 bases are TGTGCCAGCAGTTTAAACGGCGGCAGCCCCCAATACGAGCAGTACTTC. It specifies CASSLNGGSPQYEQYF.

A remark on this clonotype: Germline and junction disagree at one end, which may indicate a read error. The chain has TRBV27 and TRBJ1-1, with 9 positions matching TRBD1. The CDR3 contains 13 residues. Germline loops: CDR1 MNHEY, CDR2 SMNVEV (reference sequence). DNA of the CDR3: TGTGCCAGCAGTTCCCGGGACAGGGCTCTGGCTTCCTTT. The encoded protein is CASSSRDRALASF.

V and J are TRBV20-1 and TRBJ2-5; 11 bases align to TRBD2. From germline, CDR1 is DFQATT and CDR2 SNEGSKA (reference sequence). The J segment lost 5 bases and the V segment lost 4 bases, leaving 12 bases of the junction unmatched. The CDR3 is made up of 16 amino acids. The CDR3 coding sequence is TGCAGTGCTACCACAGAACTAGCGGGAGCAGCGGAGACCCAGTACTTC. This gives the protein CSATTELAGAAETQYF.

The sample holds many counts of this clonotype. V gene TRBV2 combines with J gene TRBJ1-1; D is unresolved. The CDR3 runs to 13 residues. Germline V gene sequence: CDR1 SNHLY, CDR2 FYNNEI. With 6 bases removed from V and 3 bases from J, the gap between germline ends came to 11 bases. CDR3 sequence (DNA): TGTGCCAGCAGCGTAAACCGGGACACTGAAGCTTTCTTT. Amino acids: CASSVNRDTEAFF. Full variable domain (remainder filled in from reference TRBV2 and TRBJ1-1): EPEVTQTPSHQVTQMGQEVILRCVPISNHLYFYWYRQILGQKVEFLVSFYNNEISEKSEIFDDQFSVERPDGSNFTLKIRSTKLEDSAMYFCASSVNRDTEAFFGQGTRLTVV.

This clonotype was observed many times. The chain couples TRBV6-2 or TRBV6-3 to TRBJ2-7; tentatively, D is TRBD2 (5 bases). The V gene's germline CDR1 is MNHEY and CDR2 SVGEGT. This CDR3 comprises 16 residues. The germline V and J ends were trimmed by 0 bases and 6 bases, with 18 bases remaining between them. In nucleotides, the CDR3 is TGTGCCAGCAGTTACTCGTCAGAGGGTCCCGCAGGCGAGCAGTACTTC. Its protein is CASSYSSEGPAGEQYF.

In its sample, this clonotype was seen many times. The chain recombines TRBV10-3 with TRBJ1-5; D gene uncertain. The CDR3 has 14 amino acids. V was pared by 10 bases and J by 2 bases, with 15 bases between. Looked up from germline, CDR1 is ENHRY and CDR2 is SYGVKD. The CDR3 sequence: CATCPLERNQPQHF. The CDR3 DNA reads as TGTGCCACATGCCCTCTAGAACGCAATCAGCCCCAGCATTTT.

This clonotype has more than one count but fewer than ten. An end of the junction differs from the germline gene, which may be a read error. The rearrangement uses TRBV6-9 and TRBJ2-7; perhaps TRBD1 as D (5 bases). This CDR3 contains 13 residues. CDR1 and CDR2 (germline): MNHGY, SVAAGI. The CDR3 is CASSYGQGAAVIF. The CDR3 bases are TGTGCCAGCAGTTACGGCCAAGGGGCAGCCGTAATCTTC.

This clonotype appeared a few times. V is TRBV6-1 and J is TRBJ2-7; D is unresolved. Trimming took off 7 bases at V and 0 bases at J, with 10 bases between the two ends. The CDR3 totals 13 residues. Looked up from germline, CDR1 is MNHNS and CDR2 is SASEGT. The CDR3 here is CASIDTSSYEQYF. CDR3 nucleotide sequence: TGTGCCAGCATTGATACGAGCTCCTACGAGCAGTACTTC.

In this sample, this clonotype turned up many times. The chain couples TRBV6-1 to TRBJ2-3, with D maybe TRBD2 (5 bases). The germline CDR1 and CDR2 sequences are MNHNS and SASEGT. This CDR3 region has 14 residues. V was pared by 5 bases and J by 6 bases, with 15 bases between. In nucleotides, the CDR3 is TGTGCCAGCAGTAGAGGGCCCTCGGGTGATACGCAGTATTTT. This sequence encodes CASSRGPSGDTQYF.

There are a few counts of this clonotype. This chain uses TRBV29-1 with TRBJ2-1; 12 bases align to TRBD2. Germline V lookup: CDR1 SQVTM, CDR2 ANQGSEA. CDR3 size: 14 residues. V lost 6 bases, J lost 5 bases, and 5 bases stayed unmatched. The CDR3 reads CSVDRTSGNNEQFF. CDR3 sequence (DNA): TGCAGCGTGGACAGGACTAGCGGGAACAATGAGCAGTTCTTC.

V gene TRBV18 combines with J gene TRBJ1-5; D not resolved. Trimming shortened V by 2 bases and J by 5 bases, and 13 bases separated the two germline ends. CDR3 length: 15 residues. Germline CDR1 and CDR2: KGHSH and LQKENI. The CDR3 reads CASSPTNRVDQPQHF. For the CDR3, the DNA is TGTGCCAGCTCACCAACGAACCGGGTCGATCAGCCCCAGCATTTT.

In its sample, this clonotype was seen many times. The V and J genes are TRBV7-2 and TRBJ2-3; D ambiguous. This CDR3 contains 14 residues. Trimming left V 1 base short and J 6 bases short, with 11 bases between. Germline values: CDR1 SGHTA, CDR2 FQGNSA. CDR3 in DNA: TGTGCCAGCAGCTTAGGTGGGCCTGTGGATACGCAGTATTTT. Translation gives CASSLGGPVDTQYF.

This clonotype has a count of ten or more. The chain combines TRBV12-3 or TRBV12-4 with TRBJ2-7; D possibly uses TRBD1 or TRBD2 (5 bases each). V lost 8 bases to trimming and J lost 0 bases, with 14 bases between them. CDR3 length equals 14 residues. CDR3 sequence (DNA): TGTGCCAGCTCCTCGGGACCAAGCTCCTACGAGCAGTACTTC. It encodes CASSSGPSSYEQYF.

V usage is TRBV9 and J usage is TRBJ1-3; D unclear. The V gene's germline CDR1 is SGDLS and CDR2 YYNGEE. Trimming removed 4 bases at V and 0 bases at J, with 11 bases between. CDR3 size: 15 residues. The CDR3 loop is CASSPHQFSGNTIYF. DNA for the CDR3: TGTGCCAGCAGCCCTCATCAATTCTCTGGAAACACCATATATTTT. The full variable domain, in which reference TRBV9 and TRBJ1-3 provide the parts outside the CDR3, is DSGVTQTPKHLITATGQRVTLRCSPRSGDLSVYWYQQSLDQGLQFLIQYYNGEERAKGNILERFSAQQFPDLHSELNLSSLELGDSALYFCASSPHQFSGNTIYFGEGSWLTVV.

This clonotype has at least ten counts. The rearrangement joins TRBV7-2 to TRBJ2-1, with TRBD2 matching 7 bases. Germline V gene sequence: CDR1 SGHTA, CDR2 FQGNSA. V was clipped by 6 bases and J by 3 bases; unmatched bases: 11. The CDR3 covers 16 residues. The CDR3 DNA reads TGTGCCAGCAGAAGATTAACGGGAGGCTTCTACAATGAGCAGTTCTTC. Its translation: CASRRLTGGFYNEQFF.

This clonotype was picked up a small number of times. V gene TRBV7-2 combines with J gene TRBJ1-4; 8 nucleotides align to TRBD1. This CDR3 comprises 15 residues. Germline trimming cut 0 bases from V and 6 bases from J; bases unmatched to any gene: 3. Germline values: CDR1 SGHTA, CDR2 FQGNSA. CDR3 loop: CASSLATGGYEKLFF. The CDR3 DNA follows: TGTGCCAGCAGCTTAGCTACAGGGGGATATGAAAAACTGTTTTTT.

This clonotype has a count of ten or more. The chain employs TRBV13 and TRBJ2-7; D ambiguous. Trimming took off 3 bases at V and 0 bases at J, with 12 bases between the two ends. Looked up from germline, CDR1 is PRHDT and CDR2 is FYEKMQ (reference sequence). This CDR3 comprises 15 residues. CDR3 DNA sequence: TGTGCCAGCAGCTTCCGCATGGCGAACTCCTACGAGCAGTACTTC. Its protein product is CASSFRMANSYEQYF.

Comments on this clonotype: A much larger clone lies one base from this, so it may be a read error. The genes are TRBV20-1 and TRBJ2-1; either TRBD1 or TRBD2 may supply D (7 bases each). Deletions cut 7 bases from V and 13 bases from J, with 26 bases between. The CDR3 length is 14 residues. Germline assignment: CDR1 DFQATT and CDR2 SNEGSKA (reference sequence). The CDR3 loop reads CSVETGSLRETQFF. CDR3 bases: TGCAGTGTAGAGACAGGGTCGCTGCGGGAGACCCAGTTCTTC.

This chain uses TRBV10-2 with TRBJ1-5, with a possible D match to TRBD1 (5 bases). This CDR3 is built from 16 residues. CDR1 is WSHSY and CDR2 is SAAADI in the germline V gene. V lost 0 bases and J lost 4, with 13 bases in between. DNA of the CDR3: TGCGCCAGCAGTGAGTCGGCCTGGGGGGAAAATCAGCCCCAGCATTTT. It is translated as CASSESAWGENQPQHF.

The chain couples TRBV30 to TRBJ1-4; D call uncertain. V lost 0 bases to trimming and J lost 10 bases, with 12 bases between them. CDR1 and CDR2 (germline): GTSNPN, SVGIG (reference sequence). This CDR3 is built from 13 residues. CDR3 DNA: TGTGCCTGGAGTGTAGGGAGGCTGGGAAAACTGTTTTTT. Its translation: CAWSVGRLGKLFF.

This clonotype was detected many times. This chain links TRBV7-2 with TRBJ2-1, with D unresolved. The germline V gene has CDR1 SGHTA and CDR2 FQGNSA. The CDR3 spans 15 residues. The V and J ends lost 0 bases and 0 bases respectively, with 6 bases between them. The CDR3 sequence: CASSLAPSSYNEQFF. In nucleotides, the CDR3 is TGTGCCAGCAGCTTAGCGCCTAGCTCCTACAATGAGCAGTTCTTC.

This clonotype turned up a few times. V is TRBV6-2 or TRBV6-3 and J is TRBJ1-1; 9 bases are shared with TRBD1. CDR1 and CDR2 (germline): MNHEY, SVGEGT. The CDR3 has 15 amino acids. Trimming removed 2 bases from V and 4 bases from J; junction bases left unmatched: 5. CDR3 protein: CASSYRGTGSTEAFF. CDR3 nucleotides: TGTGCCAGCAGTTACAGGGGGACAGGGTCCACTGAAGCTTTCTTT.